This is a list of T cell receptor beta chains from one sample in a study of technical replicates of blood from a handful of donors. Data came from immunoSEQ multiplex PCR; TCRdb stores just in-frame clones and leaves some out. The top ten clones hold almost 0.3% of a sample with about 75,000 clones, around 97% of them seen once. The sample consisted of T cells isolated from PBMCs. The receptors were gathered from a human donor in good health. Each CDR3 is given with its conserved first and last residue. D genes are given only for firm matches.

v_call	d_call	j_call	cdr3_aa	cdr3_nt
TRBV7-2	NA	TRBJ1-2	CASSFGGSGYTF	TGTGCCAGCAGCTTTGGGGGCAGTGGCTACACCTTC
TRBV11-2	TRBD1	TRBJ1-2	CASRLGTAYGYTF	TGTGCCAGCAGATTAGGGACAGCCTATGGCTACACCTTC
TRBV28	NA	TRBJ2-7	CASSLATGIAEQYF	TGTGCCAGCAGTTTAGCGACAGGAATTGCCGAGCAGTACTTC
TRBV7-3	TRBD1	TRBJ2-1	CASSLSVQGGEQFF	TGTGCCAGCAGCTTAAGTGTACAGGGGGGTGAGCAGTTCTTC
TRBV11-2	TRBD1	TRBJ1-5	CASSSTGGNQPQHF	TGTGCCAGCAGCTCGACAGGGGGAAATCAGCCCCAGCATTTT
TRBV16	NA	TRBJ2-2	CASSHQTPGDAVFF	TGTGCCAGCAGCCACCAAACACCGGGGGACGCGGTGTTTTTT
TRBV9	TRBD1	TRBJ1-4	CASSPKDRGPNEKLFF	TGTGCCAGCAGCCCAAAAGACAGGGGACCTAATGAAAAACTGTTTTTT
TRBV11-3	NA	TRBJ1-4	CASSARTVHNEKLFF	TGTGCCAGCAGCGCACGGACAGTCCATAATGAAAAACTGTTTTTT
TRBV27	TRBD1	TRBJ1-3	CASKGASSGNTIYF	TGTGCCAGCAAGGGGGCATCCTCTGGAAACACCATATATTTT
TRBV27	TRBD2	TRBJ2-7	CASKAGGSGEQYF	TGTGCCAGTAAAGCGGGAGGGTCTGGCGAGCAGTACTTC
TRBV7-3	NA	TRBJ1-5	CASSLGAGQPQHF	TGTGCCAGCAGCTTGGGGGCGGGTCAGCCCCAGCATTTT
TRBV15	NA	TRBJ2-2	CATSRDLREWDTGELFF	TGTGCCACCAGCAGAGATCTCCGGGAGTGGGACACCGGGGAGCTGTTTTTT
TRBV29-1	NA	TRBJ2-1	CSVDPPTGYNEQFF	TGCAGCGTTGATCCCCCGACGGGCTACAATGAGCAGTTCTTC
TRBV7-3	TRBD2	TRBJ2-2	CASSLAGGPGELFF	TGTGCCAGCAGCTTAGCGGGAGGGCCCGGGGAGCTGTTTTTT
TRBV5-1	TRBD2	TRBJ2-3	CASSGRLAGVIGADTQYF	TGCGCCAGCAGTGGGAGACTAGCGGGAGTTATTGGGGCAGATACGCAGTATTTT
TRBV11-3	NA	TRBJ2-7	CASSPPFGRGSYEQYF	TGTGCCAGCAGCCCCCCGTTCGGCAGGGGCTCCTACGAGCAGTACTTC